This T cell receptor beta chain was recorded in a study of T cells expressing NK-cell markers. From its re-call of the 5' RACE reads, TCRdb lists each CDR3 protein once, without DNA. This table lists 150,000 to 180,000 distinct CDR3 sequences. Sequencing input: blood T cells: a sorted CD56 or NKG2C T cell subset, CD4+ or CD8+ T cells, or bulk PBMC T cells (not recorded which). This sequence was found in a woman in her forties or fifties in good health.

CDR3 sequence reads: CAWSGGLAQYF. The chain is built from TRBV30 and TRBJ2-3; TCRdb designates TRBD2, a call that cannot be tested without DNA. This CDR3 spans 11 amino acids. Germline values: CDR1 GTSNPN, CDR2 SVGIG (reference sequence).